This entry lists 5 T cell receptor beta chains sequenced from one sample in a study of T cells after yellow fever vaccination. In TCRdb, the 5' RACE reads were re-called with MiXCR into one record per CDR3 protein. Of about 340,000 distinct CDR3 sequences in the sample, 8.5% to 10% were seen once. The sequencing here drew on PBMCs, taken on the day of the first yellow fever vaccination. The receptor set was obtained from a man between 18 and 29 years old who received the YFV17D yellow fever vaccine.

This clonotype was found a few times. V gene TRBV12-3 or TRBV12-4 combines with J gene TRBJ1-1; maybe TRBD1 (5 bases). The CDR3 runs 15 residues. V shed 7 bases and J shed 4 bases, with 19 bases lying between them. The CDR3 loop is CASNIDSGRGTEAFF. In nucleotides, the CDR3 is TGTGCCAGCAACATCGACAGTGGAAGAGGCACTGAAGCTTTCTTT.

The chain couples TRBV4-1 to TRBJ2-7, with TRBD1 as a possible D gene (6 bases). The CDR3 covers 15 residues. Germline V gene sequence: CDR1 MGHRA, CDR2 YSYEKL. Trimming cost V 2 bases and J 3 bases, with 14 bases left between them. The CDR3 here is CASSQFQAGDYEQYV. CDR3 nucleotide sequence: TGCGCCAGCAGCCAATTTCAAGCAGGGGACTACGAGCAGTACGTC.

The chain employs TRBV3-1 and TRBJ2-1; D gene uncertain. Trimming removed 2 bases from V and 6 bases from J, with 8 bases in between. The CDR3 loop spans 13 amino acids. Germline CDR1 is LGHDT and CDR2 is YNNKEL (reference sequence). The CDR3 reads CASSQSPGNEQFF. In DNA, the CDR3 is TGTGCCAGCAGCCAATCTCCTGGCAATGAGCAGTTCTTC.

Points on this clonotype: A read error may be the cause here, since a much bigger clone is one base away. This chain uses TRBV6-5 with TRBJ1-1, with D perhaps TRBD1 (6 bases). The CDR3 spans 16 residues. Looked up from germline, CDR1 is MNHEY and CDR2 is SVGAGI. This CDR3 reads CACSYFGRGMNTEAFF. The CDR3 nucleotides are TGTGCCTGCAGTTACTTCGGGAGGGGGATGAACACTGAAGCTTTCTTT.

This clonotype occurred many times. The chain links TRBV5-1 to TRBJ2-4, with 8 bases matching TRBD2. Germline assignment: CDR1 SGHRS and CDR2 YFSETQ. The CDR3 is 16 residues long. The ends lost 0 bases at V and 1 base at J; junction bases unmatched: 3. As DNA, the CDR3 is TGCGCCAGCAGCTTGGACCCGGGGGGGGCCAAAAACATTCAGTACTTC. It codes for CASSLDPGGAKNIQYF.